This T cell receptor (beta chain) was identified in a study of shared clonotypes between healthy human individuals. General study findings and limits: Owing to a small donor count, the genetic and exposure-history diversity represented was limited. Blood was the only sampled material, and tissue repertoires likely differ.

Concerning this clone itself: Antigen unknown.

CD45RO negativity and positive selection for CCR7 defined naive CD8 cells, a population that excluded terminally differentiated effector memory CD45RA+ cells. Each sample came from a Caucasian adult donor living in Nashville, Tennessee. The CDR3 has 16 residues. The germline V gene encodes CDR1 LNHDA and CDR2 SQIVND (reference sequence). V shed 0 bases, J shed 1 base, and the junction held 3 bases outside the gene matches. In the original workflow: Filtering differed since immunoSEQ provided only junctions, with no quality scores. Here immunoSEQ multiplex PCR was the method, and the copy in TCRdb shows in-frame clones only, minus some. Clone size and V and J calls were adopted from that table, with D and trimming inferred from the DNA. Of more than 2 million clones in the sample, about 94% were seen once.

V is TRBV19 and J is TRBJ2-7; 10 bases are shared with TRBD1. The sequence came from a man aged 18-30 years in good health. Sequencing input: naive CD8+ T cells sorted from blood. In DNA, the CDR3 is TGTGCCAGTAGTATAGATCAGGACAGGGGGTCCTACGAGCAGTACTTC. As protein: CASSIDQDRGSYEQYF.